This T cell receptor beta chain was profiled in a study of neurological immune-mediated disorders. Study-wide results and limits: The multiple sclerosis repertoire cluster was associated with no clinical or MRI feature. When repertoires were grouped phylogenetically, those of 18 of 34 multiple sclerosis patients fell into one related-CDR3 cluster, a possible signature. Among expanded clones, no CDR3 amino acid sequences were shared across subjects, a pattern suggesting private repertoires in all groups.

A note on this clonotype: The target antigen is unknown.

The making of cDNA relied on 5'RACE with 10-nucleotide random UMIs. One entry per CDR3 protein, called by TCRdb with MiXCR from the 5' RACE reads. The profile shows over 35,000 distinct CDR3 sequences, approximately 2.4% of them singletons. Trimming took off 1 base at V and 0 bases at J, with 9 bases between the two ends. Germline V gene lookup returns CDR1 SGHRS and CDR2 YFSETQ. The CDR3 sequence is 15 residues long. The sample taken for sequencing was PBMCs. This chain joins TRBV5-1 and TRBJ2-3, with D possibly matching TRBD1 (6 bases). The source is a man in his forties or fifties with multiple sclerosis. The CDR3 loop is CASSLRTDSTDTQYF. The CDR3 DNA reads TGCGCCAGCAGCTTGCGGACAGATAGCACAGATACGCAGTATTTT. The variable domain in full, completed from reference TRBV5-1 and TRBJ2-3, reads KAGVTQTPRYLIKTRGQQVTLSCSPISGHRSVSWYQQTPGQGLQFLFEYFSETQRNKGNFPGRFSGRQFSNSRSEMNVSTLELGDSALYLCASSLRTDSTDTQYFGPGTRLTVL.